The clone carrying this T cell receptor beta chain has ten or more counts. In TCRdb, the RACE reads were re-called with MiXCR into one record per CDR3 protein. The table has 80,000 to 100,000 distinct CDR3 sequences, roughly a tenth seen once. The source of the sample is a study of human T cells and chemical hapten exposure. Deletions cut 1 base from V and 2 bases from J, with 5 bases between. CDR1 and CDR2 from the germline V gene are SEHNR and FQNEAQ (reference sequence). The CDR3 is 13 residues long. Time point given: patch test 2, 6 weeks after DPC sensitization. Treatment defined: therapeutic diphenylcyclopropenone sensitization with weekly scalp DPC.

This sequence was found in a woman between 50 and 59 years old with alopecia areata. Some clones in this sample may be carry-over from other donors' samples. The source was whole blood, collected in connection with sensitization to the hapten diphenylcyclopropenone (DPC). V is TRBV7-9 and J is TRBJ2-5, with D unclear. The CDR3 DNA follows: TGTGCCAGCAGCTTAGACGGTCAAGAGACCCAGTACTTC. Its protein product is CASSLDGQETQYF.